The 2 T cell receptor beta chains given below trace back to one sample, sequenced in a study of early T cells in non-severe SARS-CoV-2 infection. Via MiXCR, TCRdb re-called the 5' RACE reads, giving one row per CDR3 protein. The sample lists about 70,000 distinct CDR3 sequences, around 11% occurring once. The sequenced material came from whole blood. Receptors were obtained from an adult who was a healthcare worker with PCR-confirmed SARS-CoV-2 infection or an uninfected control (not recorded which).

This clonotype was seen only a few times. The chain couples TRBV6-6 to TRBJ1-5; D unresolved. V lost 4 bases and J lost 0, with 4 bases in between. The germline V gene encodes CDR1 MNHNY and CDR2 SVGAGI (reference sequence). The CDR3 runs to 13 residues. The CDR3 DNA sequence: TGTGCCAGCAGTTCTGATAGCAATCAGCCCCAGCATTTT. It encodes CASSSDSNQPQHF.

This clonotype was seen a few times. The J gene is TRBJ1-1, the V gene TRBV29-1, with a tentative D call TRBD1 (5 bases). The CDR3 is 10 residues long. Germline CDR1 and CDR2: SQVTM and ANQGSEA. Trimming shortened V by 8 bases and J by 6 bases, and 10 bases separated the two germline ends. DNA of the CDR3: TGCAGCTTCGGGGGGTCTGAAGCTTTCTTT. As protein: CSFGGSEAFF.